Listed below are T cell receptor beta chains from one sample, sequenced in a study of cytomegalovirus exposure and HLA in healthy donors. The assay was immunoSEQ multiplex PCR, and TCRdb's table has in-frame clones only and misses some. The table lists about 180,000 clones, about four fifths of them singletons. Sequencing was performed on PBMCs. All receptors derive from a male donor in good health and CMV-seronegative. Each CDR3 is given with its conserved first and last residue. Each record gives: clone size, J gene, D gene, V gene, CDR3 DNA, CDR3 protein. D genes are given only for firm matches. Part of the rows lack a size; the others show once, few, many or a class for expanded clones.

abundance: .; j_gene: TRBJ2-7; d_gene: .; v_gene: TRBV11-1; CDR3nt: TGTGCCAGCAGCTTCACTCGCGGACTCTCCTACGAGCAGTACTTC; CDR3aa: CASSFTRGLSYEQYF
abundance: once; j_gene: TRBJ1-5; d_gene: TRBD1; v_gene: TRBV18; CDR3nt: TGTGCCAGCTCACTGTGGACAGGCCGCTTTAGCAATCAGCCCCAGCATTTT; CDR3aa: CASSLWTGRFSNQPQHF
abundance: .; j_gene: TRBJ2-7; d_gene: TRBD2; v_gene: TRBV27; CDR3nt: TGTGCCAGCAGTCTATATAGCGGGAGGGCCTATGGCGAGCAGTACTTC; CDR3aa: CASSLYSGRAYGEQYF
abundance: .; j_gene: TRBJ2-3; d_gene: TRBD2; v_gene: TRBV29-1; CDR3nt: TGCAGCGGCGCGGTGGTAGCGGGGCTCACAGATACGCAGTATTTT; CDR3aa: CSGAVVAGLTDTQYF
abundance: .; j_gene: TRBJ1-5; d_gene: TRBD1; v_gene: TRBV28; CDR3nt: TGTGCCAGCAGTTTACCGGTGGGGACAGAGGATCAGCCCCAGCATTTT; CDR3aa: CASSLPVGTEDQPQHF
abundance: .; j_gene: TRBJ1-5; d_gene: .; v_gene: TRBV7-3; CDR3nt: TGTGCCAGCAGCTTAACGGGGGCACCTAATCAGCCCCAGCATTTT; CDR3aa: CASSLTGAPNQPQHF
abundance: few; j_gene: TRBJ1-5; d_gene: .; v_gene: TRBV4-3; CDR3nt: TGCGCCAGCAGCCAAGATCATAATCAGCCCCAGCATTTT; CDR3aa: CASSQDHNQPQHF
abundance: few; j_gene: TRBJ1-5; d_gene: TRBD1; v_gene: TRBV30; CDR3nt: TGTGCCTGGAGTGTACAGGGGAATCAGCCCCAGCATTTT; CDR3aa: CAWSVQGNQPQHF
abundance: .; j_gene: TRBJ2-1; d_gene: .; v_gene: TRBV4-1; CDR3nt: TGCGCCAGCAGCCAAGTCGATACATACAATGAGCAGTTCTTC; CDR3aa: CASSQVDTYNEQFF
abundance: .; j_gene: TRBJ2-5; d_gene: TRBD2; v_gene: TRBV29-1; CDR3nt: TGCAGTTCGGGACTAGCGGGGGTAGGAGAGACCCAGTACTTC; CDR3aa: CSSGLAGVGETQYF
abundance: .; j_gene: TRBJ1-4; d_gene: TRBD1; v_gene: TRBV10-3; CDR3nt: TGTGCCATCAGTGGGGGGGACAGGGCGTCACGGGAAAAACTGTTTTTT; CDR3aa: CAISGGDRASREKLFF
abundance: .; j_gene: TRBJ2-6; d_gene: .; v_gene: TRBV5-1; CDR3nt: TGCGCCAAAGAAAGGGGCGCTGGGGCCAACGTCCTGACTTTC; CDR3aa: CAKERGAGANVLTF
abundance: .; j_gene: TRBJ1-2; d_gene: TRBD1; v_gene: TRBV28; CDR3nt: TGTGCCAGCAGTTCAACGACAGGGGGCACGGGGGGCTACACCTTC; CDR3aa: CASSSTTGGTGGYTF
abundance: .; j_gene: TRBJ1-2; d_gene: .; v_gene: TRBV27; CDR3nt: TGTGCCAGCAGTTATGACGGGGGAGGTGGCTACACCTTC; CDR3aa: CASSYDGGGGYTF
abundance: .; j_gene: TRBJ2-1; d_gene: .; v_gene: TRBV28; CDR3nt: TGTGCCAGCAGCTGGGGTGTGGCGGGAACTTACAATGAGCAGTTCTTC; CDR3aa: CASSWGVAGTYNEQFF
abundance: .; j_gene: TRBJ2-7; d_gene: .; v_gene: TRBV5-1; CDR3nt: TGCGCCAGCAGCTCGAGGCCCAGGGTGACCTACGAGCAGTACTTC; CDR3aa: CASSSRPRVTYEQYF
abundance: .; j_gene: TRBJ1-5; d_gene: TRBD1; v_gene: TRBV5-1; CDR3nt: TGCGCCAGCAGCTTGGGGCCGGACAGGGACAATCAGCCCCAGCATTTT; CDR3aa: CASSLGPDRDNQPQHF
abundance: .; j_gene: TRBJ1-1; d_gene: .; v_gene: TRBV11-1; CDR3nt: TGTGCCAGCAGAACTACAGGGTCTCCTGAAGCTTTCTTT; CDR3aa: CASRTTGSPEAFF
abundance: .; j_gene: TRBJ1-1; d_gene: .; v_gene: TRBV9; CDR3nt: TGTGCCAGCAGCCCCCGTCCTGGCCGAGGCACTGAAGCTTTCTTT; CDR3aa: CASSPRPGRGTEAFF
abundance: once; j_gene: TRBJ2-1; d_gene: TRBD2; v_gene: TRBV11-2; CDR3nt: TGTGCCAGCAGCTTAGCGGGTAGCGGGAGGGCCAATGAGCAGTTCTTC; CDR3aa: CASSLAGSGRANEQFF
abundance: .; j_gene: TRBJ1-6; d_gene: TRBD1; v_gene: TRBV19; CDR3nt: TGTGCCAGTAGTTGGACAGGGGACGATAATTCACCCCTCCACTTT; CDR3aa: CASSWTGDDNSPLHF
abundance: .; j_gene: TRBJ1-1; d_gene: .; v_gene: TRBV30; CDR3nt: TGTGCCTGGAGCGGCGGGACGGGCGAAATTATGAACACTGAAGCTTTCTTT; CDR3aa: CAWSGGTGEIMNTEAFF
abundance: .; j_gene: TRBJ2-4; d_gene: .; v_gene: TRBV4-1; CDR3nt: TGCGCCAGCAGCGAACGGGTGGCCAAAAACATTCAGTACTTC; CDR3aa: CASSERVAKNIQYF
abundance: .; j_gene: TRBJ2-1; d_gene: TRBD2; v_gene: TRBV5-4; CDR3nt: TGTGCCAGCAGCATAAGACTAGCGGGAGAGAGTGAGCAGTTCTTC; CDR3aa: CASSIRLAGESEQFF
abundance: .; j_gene: TRBJ2-7; d_gene: .; v_gene: TRBV11-3; CDR3nt: TGTGCCAGCAGCCCCCGAGGCAGTCCCTACGAGCAGTACTTC; CDR3aa: CASSPRGSPYEQYF
abundance: .; j_gene: TRBJ2-3; d_gene: TRBD1; v_gene: TRBV6-1; CDR3nt: TGTGCCAGCAGTGCCCACCCAGTACAGGGGGCGGGCACAGATACGCAGTATTTT; CDR3aa: CASSAHPVQGAGTDTQYF
abundance: .; j_gene: TRBJ2-5; d_gene: TRBD1; v_gene: TRBV30; CDR3nt: TGTGCCTGGAGCCCTGGGACAGACCAAGAGACCCAGTACTTC; CDR3aa: CAWSPGTDQETQYF
abundance: .; j_gene: TRBJ2-7; d_gene: TRBD1; v_gene: TRBV10-1; CDR3nt: TGCGCCAGCAGCGAAACAGGGGGCTCCTACGAGCAGTACTTC; CDR3aa: CASSETGGSYEQYF
abundance: .; j_gene: TRBJ2-1; d_gene: TRBD2; v_gene: TRBV29-1; CDR3nt: TGCAGCGTTCGGGGGGTAGGAGTAGGGGAGCAGTTCTTC; CDR3aa: CSVRGVGVGEQFF
abundance: .; j_gene: TRBJ1-4; d_gene: .; v_gene: TRBV29-1; CDR3nt: TGCAGCGTTCGAGACTTCGCAACTAATGAAAAACTGTTTTTT; CDR3aa: CSVRDFATNEKLFF
abundance: .; j_gene: TRBJ1-5; d_gene: .; v_gene: TRBV5-1; CDR3nt: TGCGCCAGCAGCTTGGGTTCTGCGGATTATAGCAATCAGCCCCAGCATTTT; CDR3aa: CASSLGSADYSNQPQHF
abundance: .; j_gene: TRBJ1-5; d_gene: .; v_gene: TRBV19; CDR3nt: TGTGCCAGTAGTATAGGGACAGATTCTCAGCCCCAGCATTTT; CDR3aa: CASSIGTDSQPQHF
abundance: .; j_gene: TRBJ2-1; d_gene: .; v_gene: TRBV11-3; CDR3nt: TGTGCCAGCAGCTCATACAGCCTCAATGAGCAGTTCTTC; CDR3aa: CASSSYSLNEQFF
abundance: .; j_gene: TRBJ1-1; d_gene: .; v_gene: TRBV7-9; CDR3nt: TGTGCCAGCAGCATCCCAGGACAGATGAACACTGAAGCTTTCTTT; CDR3aa: CASSIPGQMNTEAFF
abundance: .; j_gene: TRBJ2-7; d_gene: TRBD1; v_gene: TRBV5-4; CDR3nt: TGTGCCAGCAGCATAGGGACAGTGTCCTACGAGCAGTACTTC; CDR3aa: CASSIGTVSYEQYF
abundance: .; j_gene: TRBJ2-7; d_gene: TRBD1; v_gene: TRBV6-5; CDR3nt: TGTGCCAGCAGTTACTCGACAGGGACCCAGATTTACGAGCAGTACTTC; CDR3aa: CASSYSTGTQIYEQYF
abundance: .; j_gene: TRBJ1-5; d_gene: TRBD1; v_gene: TRBV29-1; CDR3nt: TGCAGCGTAAGACAGGGTTGCCGTCAGCCCCAGCATTTT; CDR3aa: CSVRQGCRQPQHF
abundance: .; j_gene: TRBJ2-7; d_gene: TRBD1; v_gene: TRBV27; CDR3nt: TGTGCCAGCAGTCAGACAGGGTCCTCCTACGAGCAGTACTTC; CDR3aa: CASSQTGSSYEQYF
abundance: .; j_gene: TRBJ2-6; d_gene: .; v_gene: TRBV5-4; CDR3nt: TGTGCCAGCAGATTCCAGGGCGCTGGGGCCAACGTCCTGACTTTC; CDR3aa: CASRFQGAGANVLTF
abundance: .; j_gene: TRBJ2-7; d_gene: TRBD2; v_gene: TRBV5-4; CDR3nt: TGTGCCAGCAGCTTGGACCAGGGTTTGGAGCGGGAGTGGTACTTC; CDR3aa: CASSLDQGLEREWYF
abundance: .; j_gene: TRBJ1-6; d_gene: .; v_gene: TRBV19; CDR3nt: TGTGCCAGTAGAAGTAGCTATAATTCACCCCTCCACTTT; CDR3aa: CASRSSYNSPLHF
abundance: medium-sized; j_gene: TRBJ2-1; d_gene: .; v_gene: TRBV11-3; CDR3nt: TGTGCCAGCAGCTCCTTTGAGATGCCCTACAATGAGCAGTTCTTC; CDR3aa: CASSSFEMPYNEQFF
abundance: .; j_gene: TRBJ2-1; d_gene: .; v_gene: TRBV30; CDR3nt: TGTGCCTGGAAAAAGGAGGGGGCGTTCTTC; CDR3aa: CAWKKEGAFF
abundance: .; j_gene: TRBJ1-5; d_gene: TRBD1; v_gene: TRBV2; CDR3nt: TGTGCCAGCAGCCCTACAGGGGGCACTCAGCCCCAGCATTTT; CDR3aa: CASSPTGGTQPQHF
abundance: .; j_gene: TRBJ1-5; d_gene: TRBD1; v_gene: TRBV27; CDR3nt: TGTGCCAGCAGTTTGAATACAGGGGGCGGTCAGCCCCAGCATTTT; CDR3aa: CASSLNTGGGQPQHF
abundance: .; j_gene: TRBJ2-2; d_gene: .; v_gene: TRBV16; CDR3nt: TGTGCCAGCAGCCTACTACAGGGTATCCCTCCCGGGGAGCTGTTTTTT; CDR3aa: CASSLLQGIPPGELFF
abundance: .; j_gene: TRBJ1-5; d_gene: TRBD1; v_gene: TRBV30; CDR3nt: TGTGCCTGGACTGGGACAGGGAGCAATCAGCCCCAGCATTTT; CDR3aa: CAWTGTGSNQPQHF
abundance: .; j_gene: TRBJ2-7; d_gene: TRBD1; v_gene: TRBV6-5; CDR3nt: TGTGCCAGCAGTTACTCCTGGACAGGGTCCTACGAGCAGTACTTC; CDR3aa: CASSYSWTGSYEQYF
abundance: few; j_gene: TRBJ1-2; d_gene: .; v_gene: TRBV28; CDR3nt: TGTGCCAGCAGTTTCAGGGCTTGGTATGGCTACACCTTC; CDR3aa: CASSFRAWYGYTF
abundance: .; j_gene: TRBJ1-5; d_gene: TRBD1; v_gene: TRBV30; CDR3nt: TGTGCCTGGAGTGTACGGACAGGGGGTCAGCCCCAGCATTTT; CDR3aa: CAWSVRTGGQPQHF
abundance: .; j_gene: TRBJ1-5; d_gene: .; v_gene: TRBV6-1; CDR3nt: TGTGCCAGCAGTACGACAGTAGGGAGCAATCAGCCCCAGCATTTT; CDR3aa: CASSTTVGSNQPQHF
abundance: .; j_gene: TRBJ1-2; d_gene: .; v_gene: TRBV5-6; CDR3nt: TGTGCCAGCAGCCTACAGGGAGAGTTTGGCTACACCTTC; CDR3aa: CASSLQGEFGYTF